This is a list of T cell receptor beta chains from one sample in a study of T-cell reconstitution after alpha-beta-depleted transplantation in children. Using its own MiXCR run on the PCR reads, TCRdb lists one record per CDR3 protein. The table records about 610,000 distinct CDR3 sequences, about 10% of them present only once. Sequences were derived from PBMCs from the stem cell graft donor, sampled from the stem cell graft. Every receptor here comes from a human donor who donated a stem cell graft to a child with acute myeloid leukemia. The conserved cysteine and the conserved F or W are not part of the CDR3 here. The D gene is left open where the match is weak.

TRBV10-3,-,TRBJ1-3,AIKDSGSGNTIY
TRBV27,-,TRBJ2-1,ASSHDRNEQF
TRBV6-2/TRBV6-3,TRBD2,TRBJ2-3,ASRDLAGTDTQY
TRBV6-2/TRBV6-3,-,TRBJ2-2,ASTERAPRIYTGELF
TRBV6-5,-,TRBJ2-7,ASSYGNRLYEQY
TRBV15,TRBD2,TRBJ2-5,ATSRELGAGGQETQY
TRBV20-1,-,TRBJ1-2,SAEEDWGGYT
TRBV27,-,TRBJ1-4,ASNRGDEKLF
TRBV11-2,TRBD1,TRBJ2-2,ASSLQGGYGTGELF
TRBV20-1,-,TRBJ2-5,SAKTPGETQY
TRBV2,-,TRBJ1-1,ASRPGGPEAF
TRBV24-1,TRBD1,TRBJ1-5,ATLDREANSNQPQH
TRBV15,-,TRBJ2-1,ATSRGRGPPYNEQF
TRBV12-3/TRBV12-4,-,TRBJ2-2,ASSLQITGELF
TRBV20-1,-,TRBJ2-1,SASPGLIPGNEQF
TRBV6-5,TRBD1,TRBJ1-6,ASSYGQGARNSPLH
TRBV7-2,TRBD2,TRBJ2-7,ASSLEISGISEQY
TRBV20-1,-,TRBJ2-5,SAPTRGVGETQY
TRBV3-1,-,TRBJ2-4,ASSSRGNIQY
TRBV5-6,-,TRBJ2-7,ASSLLTGYEQY
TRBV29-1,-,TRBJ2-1,SVDLLVGAYNEQF
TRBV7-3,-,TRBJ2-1,ASSLRGGSAYNEQF
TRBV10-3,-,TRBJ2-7,AISESGILRAQY
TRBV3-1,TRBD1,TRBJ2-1,ASSQGVTGDSYNEQF
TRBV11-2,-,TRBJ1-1,ASSWGTGPEAEAF
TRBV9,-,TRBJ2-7,ASSVGQASYEQY
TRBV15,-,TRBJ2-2,ATSQSGQNTGELF
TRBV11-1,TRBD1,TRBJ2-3,ASSPDRDQDTQY
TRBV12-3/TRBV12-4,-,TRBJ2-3,ASSLDGRADTQY
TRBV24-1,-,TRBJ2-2,ATSDTRRNTGELF
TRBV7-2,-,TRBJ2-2,ASSLVTRGLF
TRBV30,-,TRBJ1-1,AWSVTRTEAF
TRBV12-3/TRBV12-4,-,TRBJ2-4,ASTTTFGAKNIQY
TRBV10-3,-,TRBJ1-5,AISGTRFNQPQH
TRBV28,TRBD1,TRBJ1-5,ASSSRQGLSNQPQH
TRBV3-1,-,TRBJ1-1,ASSQESSVIAAF
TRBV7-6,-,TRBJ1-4,ASSLEGYRLDEKLF
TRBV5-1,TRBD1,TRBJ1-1,ASSLNRDSNTEAF
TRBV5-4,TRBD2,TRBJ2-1,ASSEQRLAGYNEQF
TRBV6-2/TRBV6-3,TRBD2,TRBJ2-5,ASRLAGVKETQY
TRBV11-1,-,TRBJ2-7,ASKEGGHPEFDEQY
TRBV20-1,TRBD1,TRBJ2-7,SASPASTGSNEQY
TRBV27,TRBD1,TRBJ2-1,ASRETGIKDNEQF
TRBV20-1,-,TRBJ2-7,SAAKSVSGYEQY
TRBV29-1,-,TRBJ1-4,SVEDSTGKLF
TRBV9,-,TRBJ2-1,ASSGSGYNEQF
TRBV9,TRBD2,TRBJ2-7,ASSEGTSGFSYEQY
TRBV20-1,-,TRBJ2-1,SAGGMDSYFDEQF
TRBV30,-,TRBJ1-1,AWSRTENTEAF
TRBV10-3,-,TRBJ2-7,AISETDPRGPHSYEQY
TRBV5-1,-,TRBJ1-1,ASSLATARMNTEAF
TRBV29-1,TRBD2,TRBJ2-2,SVSSSGSVTGELF
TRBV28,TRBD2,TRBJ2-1,ASPLIRREGSVNFEQF
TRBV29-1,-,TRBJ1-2,SVERPGSSNSYGYT
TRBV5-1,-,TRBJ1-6,ASSLETVGNSPLH
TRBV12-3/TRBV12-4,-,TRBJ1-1,ASIFGRNTEAF
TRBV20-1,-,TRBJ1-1,SASRQTPEAF
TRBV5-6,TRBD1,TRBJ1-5,ASSFRIGTGRNQPQH
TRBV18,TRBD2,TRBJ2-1,ARTTGIAGDNEQF
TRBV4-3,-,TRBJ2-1,ASSQDPPLAEPYNEQF